The 2 T cell receptor beta chains in this list originate from one sample, sequenced in a study of shared clonotypes between healthy human individuals. TCRdb's copy holds only in-frame clones and misses some; the assay was immunoSEQ multiplex PCR. This sample has millions of clones, with approximately 92% found just once. Sequenced material: naive CD4+ T cells sorted from blood. Subset meaning: CD45RA+ positively selected. Source of these receptors: a man younger than 35 in good health.

Of note for this clone: Other DNA sequences in the sample encode the same CDR3. The chain uses TRBV5-1 and TRBJ1-3; D uncertain. V was shortened by 2 bases and J by 2 bases, with 8 bases between the two germline ends. There are 14 residues in the CDR3. Germline V CDR1 and CDR2: SGHRS, YFSETQ. CDR3 in amino acids: CASSLGPAGNTIYF. CDR3 nucleotide sequence: TGCGCCAGCAGCTTAGGTCCGGCTGGAAACACCATATATTTT.

The chain is built from TRBV5-1 and TRBJ2-6; D might be TRBD1 or TRBD2, each matching 5 bases. Germline CDR1 reads SGHRS; CDR2 reads YFSETQ. This CDR3 is built from 20 residues. V gave up 3 bases and J gave up 0 bases, with 22 bases separating them. The CDR3: CASSSRDPGWFVSGANVLTF. For the CDR3, the DNA is TGCGCCAGCAGCTCCCGGGACCCCGGCTGGTTCGTCTCTGGGGCCAACGTCCTGACTTTC.